This paragraph reports one T cell receptor beta chain. Its antigen is unknown. The PCR made use of 60 Vbeta and 13 Jbeta primers. The method was immunoSEQ multiplex PCR; TCRdb's version includes in-frame clones alone and lacks a portion of them. Of 150,000 or so clones listed, around 82% were seen once; the top ten hold around 6.6%. This sample was included in a study of cytomegalovirus exposure and HLA in healthy donors. At the level of the study: The roughly 100 million unique TCR beta sequences, from about 179 million T cells, were found by an earlier analysis. A data release that came early held approximately 92 million unique TCRs from HLA-typed donors.

Study-wide results and caveats: The study labeled fewer than 200 TCR beta chains cytomegalovirus-associated.

The TCR was taken from a woman aged 50 to 60 in good health and CMV-seropositive. Sequencing input: PBMCs.

CDR3 protein: CAWTTAEGAPLHF. As DNA, the CDR3 is TGTGCCTGGACGACGGCCGAAGGGGCACCCCTCCACTTT. The chain recombines TRBV30 with TRBJ1-6; weak D call: TRBD1 (5 bases). CDR1 and CDR2 from the germline V gene are GTSNPN and SVGIG (reference sequence). The CDR3 length is 13 residues. The germline V and J ends were trimmed by 4 bases and 11 bases, with 15 bases remaining between them.